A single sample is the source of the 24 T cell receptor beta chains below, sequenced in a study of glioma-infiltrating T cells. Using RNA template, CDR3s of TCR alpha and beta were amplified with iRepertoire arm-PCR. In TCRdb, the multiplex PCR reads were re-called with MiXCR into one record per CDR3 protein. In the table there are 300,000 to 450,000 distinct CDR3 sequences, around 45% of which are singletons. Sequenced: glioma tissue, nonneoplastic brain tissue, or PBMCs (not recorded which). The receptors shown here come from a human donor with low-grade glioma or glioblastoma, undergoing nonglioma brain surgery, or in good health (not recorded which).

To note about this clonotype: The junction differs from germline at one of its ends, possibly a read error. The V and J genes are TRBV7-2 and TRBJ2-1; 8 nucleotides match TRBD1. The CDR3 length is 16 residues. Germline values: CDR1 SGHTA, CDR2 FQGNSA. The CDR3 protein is CVSSLSGTGDNNEQFF. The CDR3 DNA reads TGTGTCAGCAGCTTATCCGGGACAGGAGATAACAATGAGCAGTTCTTC.

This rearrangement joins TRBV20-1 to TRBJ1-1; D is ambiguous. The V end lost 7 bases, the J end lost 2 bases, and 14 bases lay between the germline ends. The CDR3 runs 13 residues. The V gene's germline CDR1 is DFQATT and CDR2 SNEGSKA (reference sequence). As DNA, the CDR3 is TGCAGTGTTACCCGAAAGGATAACACTGAAGCTTTCTTT. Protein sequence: CSVTRKDNTEAFF.

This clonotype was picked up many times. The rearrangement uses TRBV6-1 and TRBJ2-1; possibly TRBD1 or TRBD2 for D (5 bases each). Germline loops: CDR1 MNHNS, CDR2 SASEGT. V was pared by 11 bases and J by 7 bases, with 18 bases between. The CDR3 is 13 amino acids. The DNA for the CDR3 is TGTGCCGGACGGGAAGGGGCTCGTAATGAGCAGTTCTTC. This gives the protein CAGREGARNEQFF.

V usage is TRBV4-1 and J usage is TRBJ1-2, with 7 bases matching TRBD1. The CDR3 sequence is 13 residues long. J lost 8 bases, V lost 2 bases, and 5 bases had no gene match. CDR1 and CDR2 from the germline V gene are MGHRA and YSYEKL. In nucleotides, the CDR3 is TGCGCCAGCAGCCAAACCTTGGGACAGGGCTACACCTTC. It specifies CASSQTLGQGYTF.

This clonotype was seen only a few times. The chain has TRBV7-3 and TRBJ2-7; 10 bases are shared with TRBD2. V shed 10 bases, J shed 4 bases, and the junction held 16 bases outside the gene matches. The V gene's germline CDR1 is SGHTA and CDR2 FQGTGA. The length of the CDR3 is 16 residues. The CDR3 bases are TGTGCCATGCCACCCTGGACAGTAGCGGGAGGATACGAGCAGTACTTC. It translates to CAMPPWTVAGGYEQYF.

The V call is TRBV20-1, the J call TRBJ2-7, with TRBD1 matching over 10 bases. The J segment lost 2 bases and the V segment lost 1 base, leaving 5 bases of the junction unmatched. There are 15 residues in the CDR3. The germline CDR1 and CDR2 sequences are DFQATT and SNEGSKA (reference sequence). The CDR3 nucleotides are TGCAGTGCTAGAGGGAGGACAGGGGGGGCCTACGAGCAGTACTTC. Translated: CSARGRTGGAYEQYF.

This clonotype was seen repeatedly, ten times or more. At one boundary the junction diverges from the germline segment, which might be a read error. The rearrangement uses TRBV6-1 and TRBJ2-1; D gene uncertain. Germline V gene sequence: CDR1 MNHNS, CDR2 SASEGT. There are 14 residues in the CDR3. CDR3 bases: TGTGCCAGCAGCCTGACTGGCTCCTACAATGAGCAATTCTTC. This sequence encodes CASSLTGSYNEQFF.

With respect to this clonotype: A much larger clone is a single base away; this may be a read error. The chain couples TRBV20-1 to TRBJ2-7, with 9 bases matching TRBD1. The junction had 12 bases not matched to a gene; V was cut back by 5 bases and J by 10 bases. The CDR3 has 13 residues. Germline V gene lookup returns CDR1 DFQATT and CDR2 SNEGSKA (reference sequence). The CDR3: CSAVRDRAAKQYF. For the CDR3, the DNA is TGCAGTGCTGTCCGGGACAGGGCCGCCAAACAGTACTTC.

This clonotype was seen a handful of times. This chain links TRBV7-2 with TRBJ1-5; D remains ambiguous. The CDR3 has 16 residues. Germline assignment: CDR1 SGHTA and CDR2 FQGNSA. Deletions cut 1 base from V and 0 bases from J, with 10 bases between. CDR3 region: CASSLESFYSNQPQHF. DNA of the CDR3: TGTGCCAGCAGCTTAGAAAGCTTTTATAGCAATCAGCCCCAGCATTTT.

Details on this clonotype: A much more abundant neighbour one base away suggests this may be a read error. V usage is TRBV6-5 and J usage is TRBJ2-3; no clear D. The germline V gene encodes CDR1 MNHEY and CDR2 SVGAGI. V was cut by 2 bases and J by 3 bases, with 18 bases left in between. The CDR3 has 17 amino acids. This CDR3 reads CASSYTHYPATTDTQYF. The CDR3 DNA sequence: TGTGCCAGCAGTTACACCCACTACCCAGCGACGACAGATACGCAGTATTTT.

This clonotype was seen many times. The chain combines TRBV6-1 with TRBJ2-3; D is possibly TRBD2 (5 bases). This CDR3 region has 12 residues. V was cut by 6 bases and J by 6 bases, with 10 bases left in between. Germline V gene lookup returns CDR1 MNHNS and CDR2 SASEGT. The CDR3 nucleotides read TGTGCCAGCAGGGGTAGCGCGGATACGCAGTATTTT. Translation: CASRGSADTQYF.

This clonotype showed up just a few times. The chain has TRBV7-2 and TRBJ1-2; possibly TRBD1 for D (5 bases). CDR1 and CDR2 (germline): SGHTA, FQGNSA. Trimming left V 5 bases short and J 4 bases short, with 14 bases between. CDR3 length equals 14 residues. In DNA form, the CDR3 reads TGTGCCAGCAGCCCCGCACAGGTTTCCTATGGCTACACCTTC. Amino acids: CASSPAQVSYGYTF.

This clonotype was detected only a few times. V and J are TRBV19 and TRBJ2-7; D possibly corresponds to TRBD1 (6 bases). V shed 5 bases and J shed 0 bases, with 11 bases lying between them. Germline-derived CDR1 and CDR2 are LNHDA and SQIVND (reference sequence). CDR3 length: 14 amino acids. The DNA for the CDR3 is TGTGCCAGTAGTGCAGGGGCGAACTCCTACGAGCAGTACTTC. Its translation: CASSAGANSYEQYF.

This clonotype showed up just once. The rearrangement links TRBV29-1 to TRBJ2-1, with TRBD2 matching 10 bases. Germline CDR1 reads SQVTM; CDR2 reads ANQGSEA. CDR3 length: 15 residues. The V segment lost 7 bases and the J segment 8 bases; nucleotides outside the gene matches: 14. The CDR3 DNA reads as TGCAGCGCTGATCCCGGGGCTAGCGGGAGCGATGAGCAGTTCTTC. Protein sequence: CSADPGASGSDEQFF.

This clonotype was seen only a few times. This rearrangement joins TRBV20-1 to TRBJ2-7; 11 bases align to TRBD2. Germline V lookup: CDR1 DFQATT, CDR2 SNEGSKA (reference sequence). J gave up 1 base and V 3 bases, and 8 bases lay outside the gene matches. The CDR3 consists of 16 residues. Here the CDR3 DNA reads TGCAGTGCTAGGGATATCTCTAGCGGGAGGTCCTACGAGCAGTACTTC. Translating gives CSARDISSGRSYEQYF.

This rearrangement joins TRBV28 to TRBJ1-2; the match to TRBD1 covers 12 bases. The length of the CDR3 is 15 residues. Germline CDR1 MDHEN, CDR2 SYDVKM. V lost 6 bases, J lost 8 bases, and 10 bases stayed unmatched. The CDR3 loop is CASSKGTGGAEGYTF. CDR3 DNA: TGTGCCAGCAGCAAGGGGACAGGGGGCGCGGAAGGCTACACCTTC.

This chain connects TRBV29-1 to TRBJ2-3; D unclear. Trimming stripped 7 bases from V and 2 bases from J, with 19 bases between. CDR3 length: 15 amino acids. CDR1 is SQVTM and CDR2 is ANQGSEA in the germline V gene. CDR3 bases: TGCAGCGCGATTTTAACCGCGTATAACACAGATACGCAGTATTTT. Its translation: CSAILTAYNTDTQYF.

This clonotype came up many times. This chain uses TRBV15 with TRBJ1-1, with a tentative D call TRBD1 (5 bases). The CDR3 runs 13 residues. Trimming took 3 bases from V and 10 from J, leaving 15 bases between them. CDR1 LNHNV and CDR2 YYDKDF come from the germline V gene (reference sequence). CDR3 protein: CATSSLSYQGAFF. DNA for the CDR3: TGTGCCACCAGCAGCCTCTCTTATCAGGGAGCTTTCTTT.

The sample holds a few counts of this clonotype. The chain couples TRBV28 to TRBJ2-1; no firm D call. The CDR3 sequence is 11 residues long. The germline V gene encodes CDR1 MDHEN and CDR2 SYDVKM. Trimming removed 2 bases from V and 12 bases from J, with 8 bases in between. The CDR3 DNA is TGTGCCAGCAGTTTAACGGAGTTGCAGTTCTTC. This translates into CASSLTELQFF.

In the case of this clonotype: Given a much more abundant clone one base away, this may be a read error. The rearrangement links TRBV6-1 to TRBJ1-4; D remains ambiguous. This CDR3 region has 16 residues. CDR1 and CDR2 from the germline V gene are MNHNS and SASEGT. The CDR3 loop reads CASSERLRATNEKPFF. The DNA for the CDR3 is TGTGCCAGCAGTGAAAGGTTGCGGGCAACTAATGAAAAACCGTTTTTT.

The CDR3 is CASSSNNRGSTEAFF. CDR3 DNA: TGTGCCAGCAGTTCAAATAACAGGGGAAGTACTGAAGCTTTCTTT. The chain has TRBV28 and TRBJ1-1; TRBD1 agrees at 7 bases. The CDR3 extends over 15 amino acids. The V gene end was trimmed by 4 bases and the J gene end by 5 bases; junction bases not matched to a gene: 10. From germline, CDR1 is MDHEN and CDR2 SYDVKM.

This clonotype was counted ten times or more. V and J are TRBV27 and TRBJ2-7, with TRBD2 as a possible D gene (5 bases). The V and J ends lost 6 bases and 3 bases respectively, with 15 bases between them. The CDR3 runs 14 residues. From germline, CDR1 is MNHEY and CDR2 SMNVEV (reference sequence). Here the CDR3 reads CASSRGTRNYEQYF. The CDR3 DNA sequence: TGTGCCAGCAGCAGAGGAACTAGGAACTACGAGCAGTACTTC.

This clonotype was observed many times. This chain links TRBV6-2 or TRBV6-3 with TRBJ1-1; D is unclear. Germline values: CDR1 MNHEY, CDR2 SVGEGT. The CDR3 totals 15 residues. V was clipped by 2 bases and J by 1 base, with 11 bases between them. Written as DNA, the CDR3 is TGTGCCAGCAGTTACCTAATAGGCACGAACACTGAAGCTTTCTTT. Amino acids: CASSYLIGTNTEAFF.

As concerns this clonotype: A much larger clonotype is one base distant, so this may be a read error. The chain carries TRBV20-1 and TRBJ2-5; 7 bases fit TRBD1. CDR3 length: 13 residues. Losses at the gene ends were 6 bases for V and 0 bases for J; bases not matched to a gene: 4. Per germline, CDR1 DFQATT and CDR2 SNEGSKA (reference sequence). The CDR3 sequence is CSAIGQDQETQYF. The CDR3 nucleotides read TGCAGTGCCATAGGACAGGACCAAGAGACCCAGTACTTC.